These 21 T cell receptor beta chains were sequenced from one sample in a study of blood T cell repertoires in COVID-19. This table comes from immunoSEQ multiplex PCR, and its TCRdb copy is limited to in-frame clones, with some not included. Among about 200,000 clones listed, 70% to 90% were seen once. The source material was PBMCs or T cells enriched from blood (not recorded which). These receptor sequences come from a woman aged 30 to 39 who had been exposed to COVID-19.

The CDR3, as DNA: TGTGCCAGCACCTGGACAGGGGGTAGGTTCATGAATTCACCCCTCCACTTT. It is translated as CASTWTGGRFMNSPLHF. The V and J genes are TRBV27 and TRBJ1-6; 10 bases fit TRBD1. The CDR3 is made up of 17 amino acids. The germline gives CDR1 MNHEY, CDR2 SMNVEV (reference sequence). V gave up 7 bases and J gave up 7 bases; unmatched junction bases: 13.

The V call is TRBV27, the J call TRBJ1-2; 8 positions match TRBD1. Germline V CDR1 and CDR2: MNHEY, SMNVEV (reference sequence). The CDR3 length is 14 residues. With V trimmed by 4 bases and J by 8 bases, 9 bases remained unmatched. CDR3 loop: CASSSGQGARGYTF. The CDR3 DNA sequence: TGTGCCAGCAGTTCGGGGCAGGGGGCTAGGGGCTACACCTTC.

This clone was observed a single time. The chain couples TRBV11-2 to TRBJ2-7; D may be TRBD1 (5 bases). CDR3 length: 14 amino acids. The germline V gene encodes CDR1 SGHAT and CDR2 FQNNGV. Trimming shortened V by 5 bases and J by 5 bases, and 16 bases separated the two germline ends. The CDR3 region is CASSQSLRGHEQYF. The CDR3, as DNA: TGTGCCAGCAGCCAATCCCTAAGGGGCCACGAGCAGTACTTC. The full variable domain, with the rest looked up from reference TRBV11-2 and TRBJ2-7, is EAGVAQSPRYKIIEKRQSVAFWCNPISGHATLYWYQQILGQGPKLLIQFQNNGVVDDSQLPKDRFSAERLKGVDSTLKIQPAKLEDSAVYLCASSQSLRGHEQYFGPGTRLTVT.

The chain is built from TRBV19 and TRBJ1-6; 7 bases line up with TRBD1. J gave up 9 bases and V 4 bases, and 9 bases lay outside the gene matches. The CDR3 is 15 amino acids. Germline loops: CDR1 LNHDA, CDR2 SQIVND (reference sequence). The CDR3: CASSRDARQGSPLHF. The CDR3 coding sequence is TGTGCCAGTAGTAGGGACGCTCGACAGGGTTCACCCCTCCACTTT.

The chain employs TRBV5-6 and TRBJ2-3; 8 nucleotides line up with TRBD2. The trim removed 1 base at V and 6 bases at J, leaving 10 bases unmatched. Germline CDR1 SGHDT, CDR2 YYEEEE. The CDR3 consists of 16 residues. CDR3 amino acids: CASSLNGAGGPDTQYF. For the CDR3, the DNA is TGTGCCAGCAGCTTGAATGGGGCGGGGGGTCCGGATACGCAGTATTTT.

The rearrangement joins TRBV27 to TRBJ1-6, with D possibly matching TRBD1 (6 bases). Per germline, CDR1 MNHEY and CDR2 SMNVEV (reference sequence). The CDR3 totals 14 residues. V lost 3 bases and J lost 8, with 11 bases in between. CDR3 sequence reads: CASSFVQGDSPLHF. As DNA, the CDR3 is TGTGCCAGCAGTTTTGTACAGGGTGATTCACCCCTCCACTTT.

This chain links TRBV6-6 with TRBJ1-5; D may be TRBD1 (5 bases). V was shortened by 7 bases and J by 0 bases, with 10 bases between the two germline ends. Germline CDR1 and CDR2: MNHNY and SVGAGI (reference sequence). The CDR3 extends over 14 amino acids. DNA of the CDR3: TGTGCCAGCAATCCGACAGCTAGCAATCAGCCCCAGCATTTT. It encodes CASNPTASNQPQHF.

V and J are TRBV18 and TRBJ2-7; 8 nucleotides match TRBD2. CDR1 KGHSH and CDR2 LQKENI come from the germline V gene. This CDR3 is 16 amino acids long. Trimming cost V 3 bases and J 7 bases; bases outside gene matches: 14. The CDR3 loop reads CASSPTGSPRGGEQYF. The CDR3 DNA reads TGTGCCAGCTCACCTACGGGGTCTCCCCGGGGGGGGGAGCAGTACTTC.

The genes are TRBV29-1 and TRBJ2-3; weak D call: TRBD1 (5 bases). Trimming took off 4 bases at V and 0 bases at J, with 14 bases between the two ends. The germline gives CDR1 SQVTM, CDR2 ANQGSEA. This CDR3 contains 15 residues. CDR3 in amino acids: CSVAIDRSSTDTQYF. CDR3 in DNA: TGCAGCGTTGCTATTGACAGATCTAGCACAGATACGCAGTATTTT.

This CDR3 is CASSPGTGGEKLFF. DNA for the CDR3: TGTGCCAGCAGCCCCGGGACAGGGGGCGAAAAACTGTTTTTT. The chain has TRBV7-9 and TRBJ1-4; 12 positions agree with TRBD1. Germline V gene sequence: CDR1 SEHNR, CDR2 FQNEAQ (reference sequence). V dropped 5 bases and J dropped 8; count of bases not matched to a gene: 3. CDR3 length: 14 residues.

The chain uses TRBV3-1 (or the pseudogene TRBV3-2) and TRBJ1-3, with TRBD1 matching 7 bases. Trimming cost V 4 bases and J 2 bases; bases outside gene matches: 14. This CDR3 spans 18 amino acids. The germline gives CDR1 LGHDT, CDR2 YNNKEL (reference sequence). Here the CDR3 reads CASSPERAGGTTGNTIYF. The DNA for the CDR3 is TGTGCCAGCAGCCCTGAGAGGGCAGGGGGAACGACTGGAAACACCATATATTTT.

This chain connects TRBV3-1 (or the pseudogene TRBV3-2) to TRBJ2-5, with unresolved D. Germline CDR1 LGHDT, CDR2 YNNKEL (reference sequence). Trimming shortened V by 1 base and J by 5 bases, and 11 bases separated the two germline ends. The CDR3 spans 14 residues. The chain's CDR3 is CASSQVALSETQYF. CDR3 bases: TGTGCCAGCAGCCAAGTGGCCCTCTCGGAGACCCAGTACTTC.

This clone has just one count. The chain is built from TRBV30 and TRBJ2-1; possibly TRBD1 for D (5 bases). Looked up from germline, CDR1 is GTSNPN and CDR2 is SVGIG (reference sequence). V gave up 3 bases and J gave up 4 bases, with 7 bases separating them. This CDR3 region has 12 residues. In nucleotides, the CDR3 is TGTGCCTGGAGGGGGCTATACAATGAGCAGTTCTTC. Protein: CAWRGLYNEQFF.

The chain uses TRBV13 and TRBJ1-6, with a tentative D call TRBD1 (6 bases). Trimming took off 1 base at V and 6 bases at J, with 7 bases between the two ends. This CDR3 is built from 14 residues. Per the germline V gene, CDR1 is PRHDT and CDR2 is FYEKMQ (reference sequence). This CDR3 is CASSLEGGNSPLHF. CDR3 sequence (DNA): TGTGCCAGCAGCTTAGAAGGGGGTAATTCACCCCTCCACTTT.

This clone was seen only once. CDR3 DNA sequence: TGTGCCACAGGAAGGGGGCCTGCCGGGGAGCTGTTTTTT. It encodes CATGRGPAGELFF. The chain has TRBV15 and TRBJ2-2, with 7 positions matching TRBD1. CDR1 LNHNV and CDR2 YYDKDF come from the germline V gene (reference sequence). There are 13 residues in the CDR3. V dropped 9 bases and J dropped 6; count of bases not matched to a gene: 7.

The rearrangement uses TRBV3-1 (or the pseudogene TRBV3-2) and TRBJ1-6, with unresolved D. This CDR3 comprises 16 residues. Trimming left V 2 bases short and J 4 bases short, with 12 bases between. Germline V lookup: CDR1 LGHDT, CDR2 YNNKEL (reference sequence). Here the CDR3 reads CASSQPSGRYNSPLHF. In DNA, the CDR3 is TGTGCCAGCAGCCAACCCTCGGGTCGATATAATTCACCCCTCCACTTT.

The chain employs TRBV27 and TRBJ2-1; 12 positions match TRBD2. V shed 1 base and J 4 bases; nucleotides not matched to a gene: 8. Germline V CDR1 and CDR2: MNHEY, SMNVEV (reference sequence). CDR3 length: 18 amino acids. CDR3 sequence reads: CASSLFTPTSGGYNEQFF. The CDR3, as DNA: TGTGCCAGCAGTTTATTTACTCCCACTAGCGGGGGGTACAATGAGCAGTTCTTC.

The chain uses TRBV10-2 and TRBJ2-7; 9 bases are a match to TRBD1. Germline trimming cut 7 bases from V and 3 bases from J; bases unmatched to any gene: 7. The CDR3 has 14 amino acids. In germline, CDR1 is WSHSY, CDR2 SAAADI. In nucleotides, the CDR3 is TGCGCCAGCACCCCCCGGGACAGGGTCTACGAGCAGTACTTC. This gives the protein CASTPRDRVYEQYF.

This clone was detected only once. The chain links TRBV27 to TRBJ1-2; TRBD1 matches 8 bases. After removal of 3 bases from V and 6 bases from J, the junction contained 9 bases not matched to a gene. Looked up from germline, CDR1 is MNHEY and CDR2 is SMNVEV (reference sequence). There are 15 residues in the CDR3. This chain's CDR3 is CASSLQGAHWDGYTF. CDR3 in DNA: TGTGCCAGCAGTTTGCAGGGGGCGCATTGGGATGGCTACACCTTC.

The V gene is TRBV2, the J gene TRBJ2-1, with 12 bases matching TRBD2. The CDR3 extends over 20 amino acids. Germline CDR1 is SNHLY and CDR2 is FYNNEI. The junction had 17 bases not matched to a gene; V was cut back by 8 bases and J by 0 bases. The CDR3 loop is CASLPTNGLAGFSSYNEQFF. The CDR3 bases are TGTGCCAGCCTCCCCACGAATGGACTAGCGGGGTTTAGCTCCTACAATGAGCAGTTCTTC.

The chain joins TRBV12-5 to TRBJ2-7; TRBD1 agrees at 11 bases. The CDR3 sequence is 18 residues long. CDR1 LGHNT and CDR2 FRNRAP come from the germline V gene. V trimming: 2 bases; J trimming: 1 base; junction bases outside the gene matches: 10. The CDR3: CASGLPSRDRGKSYEQYF. In nucleotides, the CDR3 is TGTGCTAGTGGTTTGCCGTCCCGGGACAGGGGGAAATCCTACGAGCAGTACTTC.